This T cell receptor (beta chain) stems from a study of blood T cell repertoires in COVID-19. Study as a whole: Sites in the United States, Italy and Spain provided acute and convalescent COVID-19 samples. Sources were T cells, B-cell-depleted T cells, or PBMCs; the material itself was cDNA or gDNA.

TCRdb's copy holds only in-frame clones and misses some; the assay was immunoSEQ multiplex PCR. Altogether 200,000 to 250,000 clones are present, about 90% being singletons, with the ten largest covering around 6.5%. Between the trimmed V and J ends, which lost 2 bases and 10 bases, there was a span of 12 bases. The length of the CDR3 is 13 residues. Germline values: CDR1 SEHNR, CDR2 FQNEAQ (reference sequence). The sample comprised peripheral blood. This sequence was found in a man aged 55-75 years with acute or convalescent COVID-19. J is TRBJ2-1 and V is TRBV7-9; possibly TRBD2 for D (6 bases). CDR3 DNA sequence: TGTGCCAGCAGCTTACCCATACGGGGGGAGCAGTTCTTC. It encodes CASSLPIRGEQFF. Filled out from reference TRBV7-9 and TRBJ2-1, the complete variable domain reads DTGVSQNPRHKITKRGQNVTFRCDPISEHNRLYWYRQTLGQGPEFLTYFQNEAQLEKSRLLSDRFSAERPKGSFSTLEIQRTEQGDSAMYLCASSLPIRGEQFFGPGTRLTVL.